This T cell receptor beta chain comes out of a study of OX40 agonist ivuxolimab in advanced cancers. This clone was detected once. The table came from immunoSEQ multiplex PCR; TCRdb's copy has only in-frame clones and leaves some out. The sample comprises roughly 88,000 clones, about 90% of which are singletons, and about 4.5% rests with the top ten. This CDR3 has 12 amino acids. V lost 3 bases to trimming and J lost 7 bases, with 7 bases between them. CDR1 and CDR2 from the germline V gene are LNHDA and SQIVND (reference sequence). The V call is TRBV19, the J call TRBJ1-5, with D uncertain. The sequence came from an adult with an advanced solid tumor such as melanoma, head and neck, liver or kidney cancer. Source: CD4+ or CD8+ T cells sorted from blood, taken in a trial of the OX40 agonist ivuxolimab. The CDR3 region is CASSMRNQPQHF. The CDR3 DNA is TGTGCCAGTAGTATGAGGAACCAGCCCCAGCATTTT. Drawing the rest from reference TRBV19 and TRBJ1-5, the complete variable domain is DGGITQSPKYLFRKEGQNVTLSCEQNLNHDAMYWYRQDPGQGLRLIYYSQIVNDFQKGDIAEGYSVSREKKESFPLTVTSAQKNPTAFYLCASSMRNQPQHFGDGTRLSIL.